This T cell receptor (beta chain) derives from a study of T cell responses to AZD1222 COVID-19 vaccine. In the case of this clone: Its cognate antigen is unknown.

The data were produced by immunoSEQ multiplex PCR, yet TCRdb's version contains in-frame clones alone and is incomplete. The table shows roughly 130,000 clones, with roughly 90% occurring only once. Notes on the study in general: In a largely white British group with more females than males, clonal diversity was possibly underestimated.

Per germline, CDR1 SGHDT and CDR2 YYEEEE. After removal of 4 bases from V and 6 bases from J, the junction contained 8 bases not matched to a gene. This CDR3 has 16 residues. This chain connects TRBV5-6 to TRBJ2-3; 13 nucleotides match TRBD2. The clonotype was recovered from an adult in good health. The sample in question was peripheral blood, obtained on day 0 of AZD1222 vaccination. CDR3 bases: TGTGCCAGCAGCCTAAAGGGACTAGCGGGGTACGATACGCAGTATTTT. It codes for CASSLKGLAGYDTQYF.